Reported below is one TCR beta chain. The table came from immunoSEQ multiplex PCR; TCRdb's copy has only in-frame clones and leaves some out. The sample lists 180,000 or so clones, about 83% occurring once. The sample originates from a study of Ad26.COV2.S vaccination and SARS-CoV-2 variants. The CDR3 is 15 amino acids. Germline V lookup: CDR1 LNHNV, CDR2 YYDKDF (reference sequence). Trimming shortened V by 2 bases and J by 4 bases, and 14 bases separated the two germline ends. This sequence originates from a human donor who had recovered from COVID-19. Specimen: peripheral blood, collected after recovery from COVID-19. V is TRBV15 and J is TRBJ2-5; D may be TRBD1 or TRBD2 (5 bases each). The CDR3 spells CATSRPQGRRETQYF. In nucleotides, the CDR3 is TGTGCCACCAGCAGACCCCAGGGACGACGAGAGACCCAGTACTTC.